This T cell receptor beta chain came from a study of beta chain features in type 1 diabetes. cDNA synthesis used the whole RNA isolate, giving expressed TCRB sequences. Using immunoSEQ multiplex PCR, the repertoire was profiled, and TCRdb retains in-frame clones only, with some absent. The repertoire holds hundreds of thousands of clones, with about 32% as singletons. Study-wide findings and caveats: cDNA sequencing could over-represent cells with high TCR expression. The study left unresolved whether HLA type influences TCRB rearrangement.

Based on CD45RO/CCR7/CD25/CD127/CD95/CD27, CD4+ regulatory, stem cell-like memory, naive and central memory cells were sorted. Purity (above 95%) was reached by all sorted populations. Comment on this clone: The antigen is not known.

V lost 3 bases and J lost 2, with 17 bases in between. Germline CDR1 is GTSNPN and CDR2 is SVGIG (reference sequence). This CDR3 spans 15 amino acids. The specimen sequenced was naive CD4+ T cells from blood. V and J are TRBV30 and TRBJ2-7, with D maybe TRBD1 (7 bases). This sequence was found in a man between 18 and 29 years old in good health. The CDR3 reads CAWSAPDRRAYEQYF. CDR3 nucleotides: TGTGCCTGGAGCGCCCCGGACAGGAGGGCCTACGAGCAGTACTTC.